Each of the 30 T cell receptor beta chains below was sequenced from the same sample in a study of T cell changes during pregnancy in multiple sclerosis. Some clones are missing from TCRdb's copy, which holds only in-frame ones; the method was immunoSEQ multiplex PCR. The sample comprises 75,000 to 95,000 clones, approximately 90% of which are singletons, and around 1% rests with the top ten. The sample consisted of peripheral blood, taken before pregnancy. These receptors were taken from a female donor with multiple sclerosis, enrolled in a pregnancy study.

The chain is built from TRBV7-9 and TRBJ2-5; 9 bases map to TRBD1. The V gene's germline CDR1 is SEHNR and CDR2 FQNEAQ (reference sequence). With 2 bases clipped from V and 5 bases from J, the junction kept 6 bases outside the gene matches. This CDR3 has 15 residues. The CDR3 region is CASSLPGTGKETQYF. The CDR3 DNA sequence: TGTGCCAGCAGCTTACCGGGGACAGGGAAGGAGACCCAGTACTTC.

The chain recombines TRBV11-2 with TRBJ1-3, with 8 nucleotides matching TRBD1. There are 17 residues in the CDR3. Germline-derived CDR1 and CDR2 are SGHAT and FQNNGV. Germline trimming cut 5 bases from V and 3 bases from J; bases unmatched to any gene: 12. The CDR3 sequence: CASSPSPAGQGGNTIYF. CDR3 DNA sequence: TGTGCCAGCAGCCCCAGCCCCGCTGGACAGGGTGGAAACACCATATATTTT. Complete variable domain (other parts from reference TRBV11-2 and TRBJ1-3): EAGVAQSPRYKIIEKRQSVAFWCNPISGHATLYWYQQILGQGPKLLIQFQNNGVVDDSQLPKDRFSAERLKGVDSTLKIQPAKLEDSAVYLCASSPSPAGQGGNTIYFGEGSWLTVV.

The V call is TRBV4-1, the J call TRBJ2-2, with D possibly being TRBD2 (6 bases). V was pared by 0 bases and J by 5 bases, with 13 bases between. CDR1 and CDR2 (germline): MGHRA, YSYEKL. This CDR3 contains 16 residues. CDR3: CASSQDPGVGTGELFF. The CDR3 DNA sequence: TGCGCCAGCAGCCAAGATCCGGGGGTGGGGACCGGGGAGCTGTTTTTT.

The rearrangement uses TRBV5-4 and TRBJ1-4; TRBD1 aligns across 7 bases. Germline CDR1 is SGHNT and CDR2 is YYREEE (reference sequence). The ends lost 4 bases at V and 0 bases at J; junction bases unmatched: 3. CDR3 length equals 15 residues. The CDR3 nucleotides read TGTGCCAGCAGCGACAGGGCCGCAACTAATGAAAAACTGTTTTTT. As protein: CASSDRAATNEKLFF.

This clone is a singleton in its sample. The chain uses TRBV7-9 and TRBJ1-3, with 7 bases fitting TRBD1. There are 14 residues in the CDR3. Per germline, CDR1 SEHNR and CDR2 FQNEAQ (reference sequence). V was clipped by 6 bases and J by 2 bases; unmatched bases: 4. The CDR3, as DNA: TGTGCCAGCAGGTTCGACAGGGCTGGAAACACCATATATTTT. Encoded protein: CASRFDRAGNTIYF.

This chain's CDR3 is CASSTSGGNSYEQYF. As DNA, the CDR3 is TGTGCCAGCAGCACCTCGGGGGGGAACTCCTACGAGCAGTACTTC. The gene calls are TRBV7-3 and TRBJ2-7, with 8 bases aligning to TRBD2. Germline V gives CDR1 SGHTA, CDR2 FQGTGA. V dropped 5 bases and J dropped 0; count of bases not matched to a gene: 6. The CDR3 spans 15 residues.

The gene calls are TRBV2 and TRBJ2-4, with unresolved D. V was clipped by 6 bases and J by 1 base, with 4 bases between them. There are 12 residues in the CDR3. Looked up from germline, CDR1 is SNHLY and CDR2 is FYNNEI. CDR3 nucleotides: TGTGCCAGCAGCCCGGCCAAAAACATTCAGTACTTC. Amino acids: CASSPAKNIQYF.

The chain combines TRBV7-2 with TRBJ1-5; a weak D match, TRBD1 (6 bases). Deletions cut 5 bases from V and 3 bases from J, with 14 bases between. CDR3 length: 15 amino acids. Germline CDR1 and CDR2: SGHTA and FQGNSA. The DNA for the CDR3 is TGTGCCAGCAGCGAACAGGGAATGGCCAATCAGCCCCAGCATTTT. Protein: CASSEQGMANQPQHF. Filled out from reference TRBV7-2 and TRBJ1-5, the complete variable domain reads GAGVSQSPSNKVTEKGKDVELRCDPISGHTALYWYRQSLGQGLEFLIYFQGNSAPDKSGLPSDRFSAERTGGSVSTLTIQRTQQEDSAVYLCASSEQGMANQPQHFGDGTRLSIL.

The V and J genes are TRBV10-3 and TRBJ2-7; D unresolved. The CDR3 sequence is 13 residues long. V lost 4 bases and J lost 2, with 9 bases in between. Germline V lookup: CDR1 ENHRY, CDR2 SYGVKD. This CDR3 is CAISAVAPYEQYF. The CDR3, as DNA: TGTGCCATCAGTGCCGTAGCACCCTACGAGCAGTACTTC.

This chain uses TRBV25-1 with TRBJ2-1; TRBD2 aligns across 10 bases. Germline-derived CDR1 and CDR2 are MGHDK and SYGVNS. This CDR3 has 16 residues. V gave up 7 bases and J gave up 2 bases; unmatched junction bases: 8. CDR3 amino acids: CASTARLAGAYNEQFF. CDR3 in DNA: TGTGCCAGCACTGCCCGTCTAGCGGGGGCCTACAATGAGCAGTTCTTC.

The chain combines TRBV9 with TRBJ2-6; possible D gene TRBD2, 6 bases. Germline-derived CDR1 and CDR2 are SGDLS and YYNGEE. The CDR3 has 17 residues. V lost 0 bases and J 2 bases, leaving 12 bases between the germline ends. The CDR3 DNA reads TGTGCCAGCAGCGTAGGAGGCGGGATCACTGGGGCCAACGTCCTGACTTTC. Amino acids: CASSVGGGITGANVLTF.

The gene calls are TRBV25-1 and TRBJ2-3, with 7 bases matching TRBD1. The junction had 10 bases not matched to a gene; V was cut back by 6 bases and J by 4 bases. Per the germline V gene, CDR1 is MGHDK and CDR2 is SYGVNS. CDR3 length: 15 amino acids. CDR3 amino acids: CASSEGAGRADTQYF. The CDR3 DNA is TGTGCCAGCAGCGAGGGGGCGGGTCGGGCAGATACGCAGTATTTT. Full variable domain (rest looked up from reference TRBV25-1 and TRBJ2-3): EADIYQTPRYLVIGTGKKITLECSQTMGHDKMYWYQQDPGMELHLIHYSYGVNSTEKGDLSSESTVSRIRTEHFPLTLESARPSHTSQYLCASSEGAGRADTQYFGPGTRLTVL.

The J gene is TRBJ2-3, the V gene TRBV7-9; the D is unclear. The CDR3 extends over 13 amino acids. Per germline, CDR1 SEHNR and CDR2 FQNEAQ (reference sequence). V lost 2 bases, J lost 3 bases, and 6 bases lay in between. CDR3 in amino acids: CASSLRETDTQYF. DNA for the CDR3: TGTGCCAGCAGCTTAAGAGAGACAGATACGCAGTATTTT.

The V and J genes are TRBV6-1 and TRBJ1-2; 8 bases are shared with TRBD1. The CDR3 loop spans 13 amino acids. Germline V lookup: CDR1 MNHNS, CDR2 SASEGT. J was trimmed by 4 bases and V by 7 bases; bases with no gene match: 5. Here the CDR3 reads CASTDRGAYGYTF. The CDR3 DNA reads as TGTGCCAGCACCGACAGGGGTGCCTATGGCTACACCTTC.

This sequence joins TRBV19 and TRBJ2-5; possible D gene TRBD1, 6 bases. The CDR3 runs 16 residues. CDR1 and CDR2 (germline): LNHDA, SQIVND (reference sequence). Trimming removed 0 bases at V and 5 bases at J, with 16 bases between. DNA for the CDR3: TGTGCCAGTAGTATAGACTGGGGGCGCGGTAGGGAGACCCAGTACTTC. Protein sequence: CASSIDWGRGRETQYF.

The rearrangement links TRBV7-2 to TRBJ2-1; maybe TRBD2 (6 bases). Germline loops: CDR1 SGHTA, CDR2 FQGNSA. Trimming pared 1 base from V and 7 bases from J, leaving 20 bases between. The CDR3 is made up of 17 amino acids. The CDR3, as DNA: TGTGCCAGCAGCTTAGGGGCCTTAGCGGACTCCTTGAATGAGCAGTTCTTC. Translation: CASSLGALADSLNEQFF.

This clone was seen a single time. The chain recombines TRBV4-1 with TRBJ2-1, with 7 positions matching TRBD2. Germline V gene lookup returns CDR1 MGHRA and CDR2 YSYEKL. The CDR3 runs to 17 residues. Losses at the gene ends were 1 base for V and 0 bases for J; bases not matched to a gene: 6. The CDR3 DNA reads TGCGCCAGCAGCCAAGTTTGGCGGGGGAGCTCCTACAATGAGCAGTTCTTC. Amino acid sequence: CASSQVWRGSSYNEQFF.

This clone was detected only a few times. The genes are TRBV7-3 and TRBJ2-7, with D perhaps matching TRBD2 (6 bases). Trimming stripped 1 base from V and 5 bases from J, with 12 bases between. The CDR3 sequence is 14 residues long. Germline V gene lookup returns CDR1 SGHTA and CDR2 FQGTGA. DNA of the CDR3: TGTGCCAGCAGCTTAATGGGGGGTGGAGACGAGCAGTACTTC. It translates to CASSLMGGGDEQYF.

The chain employs TRBV5-1 and TRBJ1-1; possible D gene TRBD1, 5 bases. The CDR3 runs 15 residues. V was shortened by 6 bases and J by 3 bases, with 18 bases between the two germline ends. Germline lookup yields CDR1 SGHRS and CDR2 YFSETQ. CDR3 DNA: TGCGCCAGCAACCGAGCTGGGGCTGATGACACTGAAGCTTTCTTT. Translated, it gives CASNRAGADDTEAFF.

V is TRBV5-1 and J is TRBJ2-2, with 8 bases fitting TRBD1. Germline V CDR1 and CDR2: SGHRS, YFSETQ. This CDR3 is built from 15 residues. With 4 bases clipped from V and 1 base from J, the junction kept 3 bases outside the gene matches. DNA of the CDR3: TGCGCCAGCAGCACCGGGACAGGGAACACCGGGGAGCTGTTTTTT. It translates to CASSTGTGNTGELFF.

CDR3 in DNA: TGTGCCAGTAGTACAGGATTTGAGGGGCCCCAGCATTTT. It yields the protein CASSTGFEGPQHF. The rearrangement links TRBV19 to TRBJ1-5; D unresolved. V was shortened by 4 bases and J by 9 bases, with 13 bases between the two germline ends. The CDR3 covers 13 residues. Germline-derived CDR1 and CDR2 are LNHDA and SQIVND (reference sequence). The whole variable domain, remainder taken from reference TRBV19 and TRBJ1-5, is DGGITQSPKYLFRKEGQNVTLSCEQNLNHDAMYWYRQDPGQGLRLIYYSQIVNDFQKGDIAEGYSVSREKKESFPLTVTSAQKNPTAFYLCASSTGFEGPQHFGDGTRLSIL.

This chain uses TRBV7-2 with TRBJ2-1, with 10 nucleotides matching TRBD2. In germline, CDR1 is SGHTA, CDR2 FQGNSA. J was trimmed by 6 bases and V by 6 bases; bases with no gene match: 8. This CDR3 contains 15 residues. CDR3 protein: CASRPKRGGSNEQFF. The CDR3 nucleotides are TGTGCCAGCAGACCCAAGCGGGGGGGAAGCAATGAGCAGTTCTTC.

CDR3 DNA sequence: TGTGCCAGCAGCACGGACAGCGATAGCAATCAGCCCCAGCATTTT. It yields the protein CASSTDSDSNQPQHF. V and J are TRBV5-5 and TRBJ1-5, with D possibly matching TRBD1 (6 bases). CDR3 length: 15 amino acids. Germline-derived CDR1 and CDR2 are SGHKS and YYEKEE (reference sequence). Trimming shortened V by 4 bases and J by 0 bases, and 11 bases separated the two germline ends.

The chain combines TRBV27 with TRBJ2-1; 7 bases map to TRBD1. The CDR3 consists of 16 residues. Germline CDR1 is MNHEY and CDR2 is SMNVEV (reference sequence). J was trimmed by 5 bases and V by 4 bases; bases with no gene match: 11. The CDR3 bases are TGTGCCAGCAGTTCCCCCATCCGGGACAGAAACAATGAGCAGTTCTTC. Its translation is CASSSPIRDRNNEQFF.

The chain carries TRBV6-5 and TRBJ1-3; D remains unclear. The CDR3 is 15 residues long. CDR1 is MNHEY, CDR2 SVGAGI, per germline. The germline V and J ends were trimmed by 7 bases and 6 bases, with 19 bases remaining between them. CDR3 amino acids: CASMRVDTAVNTIYF. Written as DNA, the CDR3 is TGTGCCAGCATGAGGGTAGACACGGCGGTAAACACCATATATTTT.

V is TRBV30 and J is TRBJ1-2; D may be TRBD1 (5 bases). CDR1 is GTSNPN, CDR2 SVGIG, per germline (reference sequence). CDR3 size: 14 residues. V was cut by 2 bases and J by 4 bases, with 14 bases left in between. CDR3 sequence reads: CAWSTQGAAYGYTF. The CDR3 DNA follows: TGTGCCTGGAGTACCCAGGGCGCAGCCTATGGCTACACCTTC.

V is TRBV5-1 and J is TRBJ2-7; TRBD2 might be the D (5 bases). The germline V and J ends were trimmed by 0 bases and 6 bases, with 13 bases remaining between them. Germline CDR1 SGHRS, CDR2 YFSETQ. CDR3 length: 14 residues. Here the CDR3 reads CASSLGVTSGEQYF. In DNA form, the CDR3 reads TGCGCCAGCAGCTTGGGGGTCACTAGTGGCGAGCAGTACTTC. Filled out from reference TRBV5-1 and TRBJ2-7, the complete variable domain reads KAGVTQTPRYLIKTRGQQVTLSCSPISGHRSVSWYQQTPGQGLQFLFEYFSETQRNKGNFPGRFSGRQFSNSRSEMNVSTLELGDSALYLCASSLGVTSGEQYFGPGTRLTVT.

This clone was picked up a small number of times. This chain uses TRBV19 with TRBJ2-7, with 7 nucleotides matching TRBD2. CDR1 is LNHDA, CDR2 SQIVND, per germline (reference sequence). The J segment lost 4 bases and the V segment lost 4 bases, leaving 7 bases of the junction unmatched. This CDR3 spans 14 amino acids. CDR3 sequence reads: CASSKVSSGYEQYF. CDR3 sequence (DNA): TGTGCCAGTAGTAAAGTGTCTAGCGGTTACGAGCAGTACTTC. Looking up the rest from reference TRBV19 and TRBJ2-7 gives the full variable domain: DGGITQSPKYLFRKEGQNVTLSCEQNLNHDAMYWYRQDPGQGLRLIYYSQIVNDFQKGDIAEGYSVSREKKESFPLTVTSAQKNPTAFYLCASSKVSSGYEQYFGPGTRLTVT.

CDR3 loop: CASSPGGTGELFF. DNA of the CDR3: TGTGCCAGCAGCCCAGGGGGGACCGGGGAGCTGTTTTTT. The J gene is TRBJ2-2, the V gene TRBV6-5, with a possible D match to TRBD1 (7 bases). Looked up from germline, CDR1 is MNHEY and CDR2 is SVGAGI. V was clipped by 6 bases and J by 5 bases, with 10 bases between them. The length of the CDR3 is 13 residues.

The chain uses TRBV9 and TRBJ1-2; D uncertain. Germline V gene lookup returns CDR1 SGDLS and CDR2 YYNGEE. Trimming pared 5 bases from V and 6 bases from J, leaving 8 bases between. CDR3 length: 11 residues. The CDR3 DNA sequence: TGTGCCAGCAGACGGGGAAATGGCTACACCTTC. Its protein is CASRRGNGYTF.